This T cell receptor (beta chain) originates from a study of T cells in Graves' hyperthyroidism and ophthalmopathy. CDR1 is SGDLS and CDR2 is YYNGEE in the germline V gene. Trimming took 4 bases from V and 4 from J, leaving 17 bases between them. This CDR3 has 16 amino acids. RNA transcripts served as the template for amplifying TCR beta CDR3 regions. First-round RT-PCR with HTBI primers amplified the TCR CDR3 region. TCRdb re-called the multiplex PCR reads with MiXCR, one entry per CDR3 protein. The sample has about 370,000 distinct CDR3 sequences; about 16% are singletons. The chain uses TRBV9 and TRBJ2-2; perhaps TRBD1 as D (7 bases). Sequenced: blood. The origin of this receptor is a woman aged 55-70 years with Graves' ophthalmopathy. CDR3 nucleotides: TGTGCCAGCAGCCAAACGGGGGACAGACGCACCGGGGAGCTGTTTTTT. Its protein product is CASSQTGDRRTGELFF.